Below are 27 T cell receptor beta chains sequenced from a single sample in a study of T cell responses to AZD1222 COVID-19 vaccine. The table came from immunoSEQ multiplex PCR; TCRdb's copy has only in-frame clones and leaves some out. The profile covers about 100,000 clones, with roughly 89% appearing a single time and 2.5% to 4% taken by the ten largest. This specimen consisted of peripheral blood, obtained on day 0 of AZD1222 vaccination. All receptors derive from an adult in good health.

The chain uses TRBV5-4 and TRBJ1-2, with unresolved D. The germline V gene has CDR1 SGHNT and CDR2 YYREEE (reference sequence). This CDR3 spans 14 amino acids. The V end was cut by 6 bases, the J end by 4 bases, with 16 bases between. The CDR3 DNA follows: TGTGCCAGCAACGAGGGTCCCCACGGCTATGGCTACACCTTC. Translation gives CASNEGPHGYGYTF.

The chain joins TRBV4-3 to TRBJ2-7, with a tentative D call TRBD2 (6 bases). V gave up 0 bases and J gave up 7 bases, with 13 bases separating them. The CDR3 loop spans 14 amino acids. Germline V gives CDR1 LGHNA, CDR2 YSLEER. In DNA, the CDR3 is TGCGCCAGCAGCCAAGATCGGACGGGGGTAGAGCAGTACTTC. Encoded protein: CASSQDRTGVEQYF.

The V call is TRBV7-2, the J call TRBJ2-4; perhaps TRBD1 as D (5 bases). Germline lookup yields CDR1 SGHTA and CDR2 FQGNSA. Deletions cut 3 bases from V and 8 bases from J, with 11 bases between. There are 13 residues in the CDR3. In nucleotides, the CDR3 is TGTGCCAGCAGCTTGCAGGGTGTAGACATTCAGTACTTC. Translation: CASSLQGVDIQYF.

This clone was seen repeatedly, ten times or more. The CDR3: CASSPRGPSSYEQYF. The CDR3 DNA is TGTGCCAGCAGCCCCCGTGGACCGAGCTCCTACGAGCAGTACTTC. The chain is built from TRBV7-8 and TRBJ2-7; no reliable D call. The V and J ends lost 5 bases and 0 bases respectively, with 14 bases between them. The CDR3 extends over 15 amino acids. The germline V gene encodes CDR1 SGHVS and CDR2 FQNEAQ.

The chain recombines TRBV28 with TRBJ1-2, with D possibly being TRBD1 (5 bases). CDR3 size: 13 residues. Germline V gene lookup returns CDR1 MDHEN and CDR2 SYDVKM. V was clipped by 2 bases and J by 7 bases, with 11 bases between them. Here the CDR3 DNA reads TGTGCCAGCAGTTTAATGAGGGACTTTGGCTACACCTTC. Protein sequence: CASSLMRDFGYTF.

This sequence joins TRBV19 and TRBJ1-6; D is possibly TRBD1 (5 bases). This CDR3 spans 15 amino acids. Germline-derived CDR1 and CDR2 are LNHDA and SQIVND (reference sequence). Trimming took 4 bases from V and 7 from J, leaving 14 bases between them. The CDR3 protein is CASSTQQVKNSPLHF. The CDR3 coding sequence is TGTGCCAGTAGTACCCAACAGGTCAAGAATTCACCCCTCCACTTT.

The V gene is TRBV18, the J gene TRBJ2-5; D is ambiguous. V was clipped by 1 base and J by 4 bases, with 7 bases between them. The germline V gene has CDR1 KGHSH and CDR2 LQKENI. The CDR3 is 13 amino acids. CDR3 sequence: CASSPQPGETQYF. CDR3 sequence (DNA): TGTGCCAGCTCACCACAGCCGGGAGAGACCCAGTACTTC.

This rearrangement joins TRBV19 to TRBJ2-2; 8 bases map to TRBD1. The germline gives CDR1 LNHDA, CDR2 SQIVND (reference sequence). With 10 bases clipped from V and 0 bases from J, the junction kept 10 bases outside the gene matches. This CDR3 spans 16 amino acids. Here the CDR3 DNA reads TGTGCCACCAGAGACAGGGGCCGATCGAACACCGGGGAGCTGTTTTTT. Its translation: CATRDRGRSNTGELFF.

V gene TRBV29-1 combines with J gene TRBJ2-5; 9 nucleotides align to TRBD1. Germline CDR1 reads SQVTM; CDR2 reads ANQGSEA. With V trimmed by 6 bases and J by 4 bases, 6 bases remained unmatched. The CDR3 has 13 amino acids. This CDR3 is CSVGTGTRETQYF. In nucleotides, the CDR3 is TGCAGCGTCGGGACAGGGACTCGAGAGACCCAGTACTTC.

The chain combines TRBV7-2 with TRBJ1-6; maybe TRBD1 (5 bases). Trimming cost V 3 bases and J 7 bases, with 16 bases left between them. The CDR3 has 16 amino acids. CDR1 and CDR2 from the germline V gene are SGHTA and FQGNSA. The CDR3 loop reads CASSFMAAGTNSPLHF. DNA for the CDR3: TGTGCCAGCAGCTTCATGGCCGCAGGGACGAATTCACCCCTCCACTTT.

V and J are TRBV6-5 and TRBJ1-2; TRBD1 matches at 7 bases. The length of the CDR3 is 15 residues. Germline trimming cut 1 base from V and 5 bases from J; bases unmatched to any gene: 7. Per germline, CDR1 MNHEY and CDR2 SVGAGI. CDR3 coding DNA: TGTGCCAGCAGTTACTTCAGGGGGACGGGGTATGGCTACACCTTC. This sequence encodes CASSYFRGTGYGYTF.

The rearrangement uses TRBV6-2 or TRBV6-3 and TRBJ2-2; 10 bases match TRBD1. J lost 5 bases, V lost 5 bases, and 17 bases had no gene match. This CDR3 spans 19 amino acids. From germline, CDR1 is MNHEY and CDR2 SVGEGT. CDR3 DNA: TGTGCCAGCAGTCCCCGGGACAGGGGAACTGCCGCGAGGACCGGGGAGCTGTTTTTT. Residues: CASSPRDRGTAARTGELFF.

This chain joins TRBV19 and TRBJ1-4, with a possible D match to TRBD1 (5 bases). With 6 bases removed from V and 5 bases from J, the gap between germline ends came to 10 bases. Germline assignment: CDR1 LNHDA and CDR2 SQIVND (reference sequence). There are 13 residues in the CDR3. CDR3 DNA sequence: TGTGCCAGTAGGACAAGGGGAAATGAAAAACTGTTTTTT. This codes for CASRTRGNEKLFF.

This rearrangement joins TRBV6-5 to TRBJ2-7; D not resolved. The V end lost 6 bases, the J end lost 1 base, and 16 bases lay between the germline ends. Germline V gene sequence: CDR1 MNHEY, CDR2 SVGAGI. This CDR3 is built from 15 residues. CDR3 DNA: TGTGCCAGCAGGAAAACATGGGTAGATTCCTACGAGCAGTACTTC. Protein product: CASRKTWVDSYEQYF.

The chain uses TRBV18 and TRBJ2-7, with 7 bases matching TRBD1. The CDR3 length is 15 residues. Trimming removed 6 bases from V and 1 base from J; junction bases left unmatched: 9. Germline CDR1 reads KGHSH; CDR2 reads LQKENI. The CDR3 protein is CASSQTGTASYEQYF. In DNA, the CDR3 is TGTGCCAGCTCCCAGACCGGGACAGCATCCTACGAGCAGTACTTC.

This clone is a singleton in its sample. This chain joins TRBV19 and TRBJ1-1; a weak D match, TRBD1 (6 bases). The CDR3 consists of 13 residues. V gave up 5 bases and J gave up 7 bases, with 14 bases separating them. The germline CDR1 and CDR2 sequences are LNHDA and SQIVND (reference sequence). The CDR3 reads CASSVTGTNEAFF. The CDR3, as DNA: TGTGCCAGTAGTGTGACAGGAACAAATGAAGCTTTCTTT.

V and J are TRBV5-1 and TRBJ1-2; 7 nucleotides align to TRBD1. This CDR3 has 12 amino acids. The junction had 2 bases not matched to a gene; V was cut back by 5 bases and J by 4 bases. Germline V CDR1 and CDR2: SGHRS, YFSETQ. CDR3 nucleotides: TGCGCCAGCAGTCAGGGGGGCTATGGCTACACCTTC. Translated: CASSQGGYGYTF. The whole variable domain, filled in from reference TRBV5-1 and TRBJ1-2, reads KAGVTQTPRYLIKTRGQQVTLSCSPISGHRSVSWYQQTPGQGLQFLFEYFSETQRNKGNFPGRFSGRQFSNSRSEMNVSTLELGDSALYLCASSQGGYGYTFGSGTRLTVV.

This clone appeared a single time. The chain recombines TRBV7-2 with TRBJ1-2; D gene uncertain. The V gene lost 1 base and the J gene lost 4 bases, with 13 bases spanning the gap. The CDR3 spans 15 residues. Germline V gives CDR1 SGHTA, CDR2 FQGNSA. The CDR3 sequence: CASSLDTPRGYGYTF. Written as DNA, the CDR3 is TGTGCCAGCAGCTTAGACACCCCACGGGGCTATGGCTACACCTTC.

The CDR3 DNA follows: TGTGCCAGCTCCACGGACAGGGGGTCTGAAGCTTTCTTT. As protein: CASSTDRGSEAFF. This chain uses TRBV18 with TRBJ1-1; 10 bases are shared with TRBD1. This CDR3 is built from 13 residues. Germline CDR1 KGHSH, CDR2 LQKENI. The junction had 4 bases not matched to a gene; V was cut back by 6 bases and J by 6 bases.

This rearrangement joins TRBV7-2 to TRBJ1-1; TRBD1 might be the D (6 bases). Trimming left V 2 bases short and J 4 bases short, with 11 bases between. CDR1 is SGHTA, CDR2 FQGNSA, per germline. The CDR3 has 14 residues. The CDR3 is CASSLSYRVTEAFF. The CDR3 DNA reads TGTGCCAGCAGCTTATCGTACAGGGTCACTGAAGCTTTCTTT.

The V gene is TRBV2, the J gene TRBJ2-2, with D perhaps TRBD1 or TRBD2 (5 bases each). The CDR3 loop spans 15 amino acids. V was trimmed by 4 bases and J by 6 bases, leaving 15 bases between them. Germline V gene sequence: CDR1 SNHLY, CDR2 FYNNEI. CDR3 region: CASSGGSIDAGELFF. The CDR3, as DNA: TGTGCCAGCAGTGGGGGGTCAATTGACGCCGGGGAGCTGTTTTTT.

This chain uses TRBV7-6 with TRBJ2-7, with 8 bases fitting TRBD1. The CDR3 is 12 residues long. CDR1 is SGHVS, CDR2 FNYEAQ, per germline. J lost 6 bases, V lost 5 bases, and 3 bases had no gene match. In nucleotides, the CDR3 is TGTGCCAGCAGCCCTGGGACAGGCGAGCAGTACTTC. Amino acid sequence: CASSPGTGEQYF.

The chain joins TRBV18 to TRBJ2-7, with 10 bases lining up with TRBD2. This CDR3 has 15 residues. V shed 5 bases and J 2 bases; nucleotides not matched to a gene: 6. The germline V gene has CDR1 KGHSH and CDR2 LQKENI. CDR3: CASSFAGTSAYEQYF. CDR3 DNA sequence: TGTGCCAGCTCATTCGCCGGGACTAGCGCCTACGAGCAGTACTTC. Together with reference TRBV18 and TRBJ2-7, the CDR3 gives the full variable domain: NAGVMQNPRHLVRRRGQEARLRCSPMKGHSHVYWYRQLPEEGLKFMVYLQKENIIDESGMPKERFSAEFPKEGPSILRIQQVVRGDSAAYFCASSFAGTSAYEQYFGPGTRLTVT.

This chain connects TRBV28 to TRBJ2-3; D is uncertain. V was shortened by 4 bases and J by 0 bases, with 5 bases between the two germline ends. Germline V gene data show CDR1 as MDHEN and CDR2 as SYDVKM. This CDR3 has 13 residues. The CDR3 DNA is TGTGCCAGCAGTTCGGTGAGCACAGATACGCAGTATTTT. Translation: CASSSVSTDTQYF.

The CDR3: CATGTGGNANEKLFF. The CDR3 bases are TGTGCCACCGGGACAGGGGGCAATGCTAATGAAAAACTGTTTTTT. The chain combines TRBV10-3 with TRBJ1-4, with TRBD1 identical over 12 bases. Germline V gene data show CDR1 as ENHRY and CDR2 as SYGVKD. Trimming at V came to 10 bases and at J to 3 bases, leaving 6 bases not matched to a gene. The CDR3 runs to 15 residues.

This rearrangement joins TRBV7-2 to TRBJ1-2; TRBD1 is a possible D gene (5 bases). This CDR3 has 16 amino acids. CDR1 and CDR2 from the germline V gene are SGHTA and FQGNSA. Trimming shortened V by 5 bases and J by 5 bases, and 21 bases separated the two germline ends. In nucleotides, the CDR3 is TGTGCCAGCAGCCAAAATAACCTCCGGGACTGGTATGGCTACACCTTC. It is translated as CASSQNNLRDWYGYTF.

CDR3 protein: CATSRGGGGYYEQYF. Written as DNA, the CDR3 is TGTGCCACCAGCAGAGGGGGCGGGGGTTACTACGAGCAGTACTTC. The gene calls are TRBV15 and TRBJ2-7; 7 positions agree with TRBD2. The germline V gene has CDR1 LNHNV and CDR2 YYDKDF (reference sequence). Trimming cost V 1 base and J 3 bases; bases outside gene matches: 6. This CDR3 contains 15 residues.